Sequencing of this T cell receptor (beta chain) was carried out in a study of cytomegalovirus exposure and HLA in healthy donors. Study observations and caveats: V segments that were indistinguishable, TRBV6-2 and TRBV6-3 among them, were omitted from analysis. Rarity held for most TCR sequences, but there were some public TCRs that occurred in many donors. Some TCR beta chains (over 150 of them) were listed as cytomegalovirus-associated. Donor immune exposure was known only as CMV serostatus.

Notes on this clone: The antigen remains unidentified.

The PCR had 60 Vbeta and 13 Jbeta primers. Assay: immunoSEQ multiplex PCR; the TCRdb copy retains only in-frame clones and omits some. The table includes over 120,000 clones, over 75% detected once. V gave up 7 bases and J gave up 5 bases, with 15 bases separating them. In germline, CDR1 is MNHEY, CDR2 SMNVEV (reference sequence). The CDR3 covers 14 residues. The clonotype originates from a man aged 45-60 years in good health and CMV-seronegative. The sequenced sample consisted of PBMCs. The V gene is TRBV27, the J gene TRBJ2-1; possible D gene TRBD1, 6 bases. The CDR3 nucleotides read TGTGCCAGCAATCATCGACAGGAAAACAATGAGCAGTTCTTC. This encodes CASNHRQENNEQFF.